One T cell receptor (beta chain) is described in this entry. Its specificity is unknown. These data originate in a study of cytomegalovirus exposure and HLA in healthy donors. Study-wide points: Researchers catalogued approximately 170 TCR beta chains as cytomegalovirus-associated. Across all donors, roughly uniform sequencing depth was an assumption of the presence/absence analyses.

The ends lost 4 bases at V and 9 bases at J; junction bases unmatched: 9. This CDR3 contains 13 residues. Per the germline V gene, CDR1 is SGHNT and CDR2 is YYREEE (reference sequence). The PCR ran on 60 Vbeta and 13 Jbeta primers. Using immunoSEQ multiplex PCR, the repertoire was profiled, and TCRdb retains in-frame clones only, with some absent. The sample has 150,000 to 200,000 clones, about 84% seen once. The sequenced sample consisted of PBMCs. The receptor's source is a woman in her twenties or thirties in good health and CMV-seropositive. The chain has TRBV5-4 and TRBJ1-1; 7 positions agree with TRBD1. The CDR3 DNA reads TGTGCCAGCAGCGCCCGGACAGGAGGGAAAGCTTTCTTT. As protein: CASSARTGGKAFF.